What follows describes a single T cell receptor beta chain. Its specificity is not known. Deep TCR-beta sequencing used DNA from uncultured naive and memory CD4+ T cells. The data were produced by immunoSEQ multiplex PCR, yet TCRdb's version contains in-frame clones alone and is incomplete. The sample includes 60,000 to 85,000 clones, more than 80% seen only once; the top ten take under 0.3%. Looked up from germline, CDR1 is ENHRY and CDR2 is SYGVKD. CDR3 length: 15 residues. V lost 8 bases and J lost 4, with 19 bases in between. This sample is part of a study of CD4 T cells in relation to SARS-CoV-2 and coronaviruses. Study-wide context: The HLA restriction of the shared crossreactive spike epitopes was mapped.

Study-wide findings and caveats: Crossreactive clones expanded significantly less to SARS-CoV-2 than monoreactive clones. Memory recall responses, not primary responses primed in culture, are what the assay detects.

The unexposed donors gave CD4+ T cells in about 2010-2019, prior to COVID-19. Sequencing was performed on naive CD4+ T cells from PBMCs. Subset meaning: naive CD4+ T cells isolated by negative enrichment. The TCR comes from a human donor in good health. This chain uses TRBV10-3 with TRBJ2-3; no clear D gene. The CDR3 sequence: CAIRTHDRSPDTQYF. The CDR3 DNA follows: TGTGCCATCCGAACCCACGATAGGAGCCCAGATACGCAGTATTTT.